A single sample is the source of the 7 T cell receptor beta chains below, sequenced in a study of T cells after yellow fever vaccination. In TCRdb, the 5' RACE reads were re-called with MiXCR into one record per CDR3 protein. The sample consists of about 170,000 distinct CDR3 sequences, 8% to 13% of them appearing once. The sample in question was CD8+ T cells sorted from PBMCs, obtained 15 days after the yellow fever booster vaccination. The receptors come from a man aged 18 to 35 who received the YFV17D yellow fever vaccine.

The rearrangement uses TRBV12-3 or TRBV12-4 and TRBJ2-3; 7 positions agree with TRBD1. J lost 6 bases, V lost 5 bases, and 17 bases had no gene match. This CDR3 is 17 amino acids long. The chain's CDR3 is CASSGQDPTPLWDTQYF. CDR3 bases: TGTGCCAGCAGTGGACAGGATCCAACCCCCCTGTGGGATACGCAGTATTTT.

This sequence joins TRBV12-3 or TRBV12-4 and TRBJ2-7; TRBD1 aligns across 11 bases. V trimming: 6 bases; J trimming: 2 bases; junction bases outside the gene matches: 6. There are 15 residues in the CDR3. The chain's CDR3 is CASSPGQGVTYEQYF. The CDR3 coding sequence is TGTGCCAGCAGCCCGGGACAGGGGGTCACCTACGAGCAGTACTTC.

This clonotype has a handful of counts. This chain links TRBV6-6 with TRBJ2-2; D is undetermined. Germline CDR1 is MNHNY and CDR2 is SVGAGI (reference sequence). The CDR3 covers 14 residues. The V end lost 5 bases, the J end lost 1 base, and 8 bases lay between the germline ends. The CDR3 coding sequence is TGTGCCAGCAGTGAGATGTGGAACACCGGGGAGCTGTTTTTT. It encodes CASSEMWNTGELFF.

V usage is TRBV9 and J usage is TRBJ1-4, with TRBD1 identical over 9 bases. The V gene's germline CDR1 is SGDLS and CDR2 YYNGEE. CDR3 length equals 18 residues. V trimming: 4 bases; J trimming: 1 base; junction bases outside the gene matches: 11. CDR3 sequence (DNA): TGTGCCAGCAGCCCCCGACCGGGACAGGGAGGAACTAATGAAAAACTGTTTTTT. It codes for CASSPRPGQGGTNEKLFF.

The rearrangement uses TRBV7-6 and TRBJ2-3; no clear D. V shed 0 bases and J shed 2 bases, with 9 bases lying between them. The CDR3 sequence is 15 residues long. The germline CDR1 and CDR2 sequences are SGHVS and FNYEAQ. The CDR3 bases are TGTGCCAGCAGCTTAGCGTTAGCCAACACAGATACGCAGTATTTT. The encoded protein is CASSLALANTDTQYF.

This clonotype was seen a few times. The gene calls are TRBV3-1 and TRBJ2-3; 9 nucleotides agree with TRBD2. Germline V lookup: CDR1 LGHDT, CDR2 YNNKEL (reference sequence). With V trimmed by 4 bases and J by 7 bases, 15 bases remained unmatched. The CDR3 runs to 17 residues. CDR3 loop: CASSLRLSSGGRNTQYF. CDR3 sequence (DNA): TGTGCCAGCAGCCTACGACTGTCCAGCGGGGGGCGGAATACGCAGTATTTT.

Ten or more counts support this clonotype. The V gene is TRBV4-1, the J gene TRBJ1-1; D may be TRBD1 (6 bases). This CDR3 spans 16 amino acids. With 6 bases removed from V and 0 bases from J, the gap between germline ends came to 17 bases. CDR1 and CDR2 (germline): MGHRA, YSYEKL. For the CDR3, the DNA is TGCGCCAGCAGACACACTCCGGGACACGTGAACACTGAAGCTTTCTTT. This sequence encodes CASRHTPGHVNTEAFF.